The sequence of this T cell receptor beta chain was determined in a study of blood T cell repertoires in COVID-19. The protocol was immunoSEQ multiplex PCR, while the TCRdb copy is restricted to in-frame clones and leaves out a portion. This table holds over 300,000 clones, approximately 85% found once. Germline V CDR1 and CDR2: LNHDA, SQIVND (reference sequence). The CDR3 consists of 14 residues. J lost 6 bases, V lost 5 bases, and 7 bases had no gene match. The rearrangement uses TRBV19 and TRBJ2-1, with TRBD1 matching over 7 bases. The sequence came from a man between 25 and 39 years old who had recovered from COVID-19. Sequencing used PBMCs or T cells enriched from blood (not recorded which). In DNA form, the CDR3 reads TGTGCCAGTAGTCCACAGGGGATCCGCAATGAGCAGTTCTTC. Translated: CASSPQGIRNEQFF.